A selection of T cell receptor beta chains follows, all from one sample in a study of CD8 T cells in Susac syndrome. MiXCR, run by TCRdb on the immunoSEQ multiplex PCR reads, gives a single entry per CDR3 protein. Of around 270,000 distinct CDR3 sequences detected, approximately 90% appear once; the ten largest clones hold less than 0.2%. The sequenced sample consisted of CD8+ T cells from PBMCs. All receptors come from a human donor with multiple sclerosis. CDR3s include the opening cysteine and the closing phenylalanine or tryptophan. The order of the fields is D gene, J gene, CDR3 length, V gene, clone size, CDR3 DNA, CDR3 protein. A D gene is named only where the DNA matches it firmly. Clone size appears in some rows only: once, few, many, or a class for an expanded clone.

>-|TRBJ2-1|13|TRBV28|-
TGTGCCAGCAGTGGGGATTTAGGCGATGAGCAGTTCTTC
CASSGDLGDEQFF
>TRBD1|TRBJ2-7|14|TRBV4-1|-
TGCGCCAGCAGCACAAAGACAGGGGGCTACGAGCAGTACTTC
CASSTKTGGYEQYF
>-|TRBJ2-3|12|TRBV9|-
TGTGCCAGCAGCACTATACCAGATACGCAGTATTTT
CASSTIPDTQYF
>-|TRBJ2-7|13|TRBV10-3|-
TGTGCCATCAGTGAGTCGGGGGCTCACGAGCAGTACTTC
CAISESGAHEQYF
>-|TRBJ2-3|16|TRBV28|-
TGTGCCAGCATCTCTTACGGGACCCCGAGTACAGATACGCAGTATTTT
CASISYGTPSTDTQYF
>-|TRBJ1-2|11|TRBV10-3|-
TGTGCCATGGATTTTTTTGGAGGCTACACCTTC
CAMDFFGGYTF
>-|TRBJ2-6|19|TRBV28|-
TGTGCCAGCAGTTTTGGGAACACGTGGAGGGGGACTGGGGCCAACGTCCTGACTTTC
CASSFGNTWRGTGANVLTF
>-|TRBJ2-7|17|TRBV9|once
TGTGCCAGCAGCGTAGGGAGTTCAGGGCTTCCCCTATACGAGCAGTACTTC
CASSVGSSGLPLYEQYF
>-|TRBJ2-1|17|TRBV7-8|once
TGTGCCAGCAGCCCCACAGTCCGGGCGAGCTCCTACAATGAGCAGTTCTTC
CASSPTVRASSYNEQFF
>-|TRBJ2-6|15|TRBV19|-
TGTGCCAGTAGTATAGGCCCATTTGGGGCCAACGTCCTGACTTTC
CASSIGPFGANVLTF
>-|TRBJ1-1|13|TRBV6-5|-
TGTGCCAGCAGCCCCTCTCGGCGGACTGAAGCTTTCTTT
CASSPSRRTEAFF
>-|TRBJ2-2|14|TRBV29-1|-
TGCAGCGGGGTGGAGGGTTCTGGTTACGGGGAGCTGTTTTTT
CSGVEGSGYGELFF
>-|TRBJ2-1|15|TRBV28|-
TGTGCCAGCAGGTTACCGGGACTCCCGAACAATGAGCAGTTCTTC
CASRLPGLPNNEQFF
>-|TRBJ1-1|12|TRBV7-2|-
TGTGCCAGCAGACCCGGAACCTACGAAGCTTTCTTT
CASRPGTYEAFF
>-|TRBJ2-1|11|TRBV27|few
TGTGCCAGTACCGAAGGAAATGAGCAGTTCTTC
CASTEGNEQFF
>-|TRBJ1-2|14|TRBV10-3|-
TGTGCCATCAGTGAGAGGGGCCCCAACTATGGCTACACCTTC
CAISERGPNYGYTF
>-|TRBJ2-1|13|TRBV19|-
TGTGCCAGTAAGTTCGCGGGGTACAATGAGCAGTTCTTC
CASKFAGYNEQFF
>TRBD1|TRBJ2-2|14|TRBV6-1|-
TGTGCCAGCAGTGTCACAGGGGAGACCGGGGAGCTGTTTTTT
CASSVTGETGELFF
>-|TRBJ2-5|13|TRBV24-1|-
TGTGCCACCAGTGTTACGACTGGAGAGACCCAGTACTTC
CATSVTTGETQYF
>-|TRBJ2-1|13|TRBV7-9|-
TGTGCCAGCAGCGTCCAACAGGGCCATGAGCAGTTCTTC
CASSVQQGHEQFF
>-|TRBJ1-5|17|TRBV12-3/TRBV12-4|-
TGTGCCAGCAGCCCCCCGGTCCGGGACGGACCCAATCAGCCCCAGCATTTT
CASSPPVRDGPNQPQHF
>TRBD1|TRBJ1-2|15|TRBV4-3|-
TGCGCCAGCAGCCAAGGCGGACAGGTCAGCTATGGCTACACCTTC
CASSQGGQVSYGYTF
>TRBD2|TRBJ2-7|13|TRBV12-3/TRBV12-4|-
TGTGCCAGCAGTTTTGGGGGAGGGGACGAGCAGTACTTC
CASSFGGGDEQYF
>TRBD1|TRBJ2-5|13|TRBV2|-
TGTGCCAACAGGGGGTCGTACCCCGAGACCCAGTACTTC
CANRGSYPETQYF
>TRBD2|TRBJ2-3|14|TRBV19|-
TGTGCCAGTAGCCTACTAGCGGACACAGATACGCAGTATTTT
CASSLLADTDTQYF
>-|TRBJ2-3|18|TRBV11-2|-
TGTGCCAGAGGGACAGGGAGAGAAAGCGGGGGGGCCCAGCGGACGCAGTATTTT
CARGTGRESGGAQRTQYF
>TRBD2|TRBJ2-1|16|TRBV6-2/TRBV6-3|-
TGTGCCACCGCGCCGTCGGGACTAGCGGGGCACAATGAGCAGTTCTTC
CATAPSGLAGHNEQFF
>TRBD2|TRBJ2-7|15|TRBV4-2|few
TGCGCCAGCAGCCCCGGGACTAGCGGGACGTACGAGCAGTACTTC
CASSPGTSGTYEQYF
>-|TRBJ2-2|14|TRBV6-2/TRBV6-3|-
TGTGCCAGCTCGGCAAGTCATTACACCGGGGAGCTGTTTTTT
CASSASHYTGELFF
>-|TRBJ2-1|12|TRBV14|-
TGTGCCAGCAGCCTCGGTTGGGTTGAGCAGTTCTTC
CASSLGWVEQFF
>TRBD1|TRBJ1-3|17|TRBV4-3|-
TGCGCCAGCAGCCAGGGGACAGGGGGCTTCTCTGGAAACACCATATATTTT
CASSQGTGGFSGNTIYF
>TRBD2|TRBJ2-3|19|TRBV4-3|-
TGCGCCAGCAGCCAAGAAGCTCAGGGGACTAGCGGTTTTGGAGATACGCAGTATTTT
CASSQEAQGTSGFGDTQYF
>TRBD1|TRBJ1-5|15|TRBV27|once
TGTGCCAGCAGTTTAGAGCCAGGGGGTAATCAGCCCCAGCATTTT
CASSLEPGGNQPQHF
>-|TRBJ1-4|12|TRBV15|-
TGTGCCACCAGCCAGTCGCCTGAAAAACTGTTTTTT
CATSQSPEKLFF
>-|TRBJ2-7|13|TRBV28|few
TGTGCCAGCAGTTTAGAGGGCACCTACGAGCAGTACTTC
CASSLEGTYEQYF
>TRBD1|TRBJ1-2|14|TRBV7-9|-
TGTGCCAGCAGCTACTTCTCCGGGACAGATGGCTACACCTTC
CASSYFSGTDGYTF
>TRBD2|TRBJ2-1|13|TRBV10-3|-
TGTGCCATCTCGGGGACTAACCACAATGAGCAGTTCTTC
CAISGTNHNEQFF
>-|TRBJ2-3|14|TRBV15|-
TGTGCCACCGGTAAGCGGACTAGCACAGATACGCAGTATTTT
CATGKRTSTDTQYF
>TRBD1|TRBJ1-2|15|TRBV30|-
TGTGCCTGGAGGGGTAGCCCCAGGGGGATGTATGGCTACACCTTC
CAWRGSPRGMYGYTF
>TRBD2|TRBJ2-1|15|TRBV7-7|-
TGTGCTAGCAGCCTAGTAGCGGGGGGGCCGAATGAGCAGTTCTTC
CASSLVAGGPNEQFF
>TRBD1|TRBJ1-4|16|TRBV15|-
TGTGCCACCAGCAGAGATGGGACAGGGGGGAATGAAAAACTGTTTTTT
CATSRDGTGGNEKLFF
>-|TRBJ1-6|16|TRBV4-1|few
TGCGCCAGCAGCCAAGATTTAACGTGGGGGAATTCACCCCTCCACTTT
CASSQDLTWGNSPLHF
>-|TRBJ2-7|15|TRBV28|-
TGTGCCAGCAGTTTTCGAGGCCCAAGACTTTACGAGCAGTACTTC
CASSFRGPRLYEQYF
>TRBD1|TRBJ2-1|13|TRBV12-3/TRBV12-4|-
TGTGCCAGCCGGGGACAGAAGGGAAATGAGCAGTTCTTC
CASRGQKGNEQFF
>-|TRBJ2-7|15|TRBV19|-
TGTGCCAGTAGCCCAGGGACAAGGGCCACCTACGAGCAGTACTTC
CASSPGTRATYEQYF
>TRBD2|TRBJ2-1|16|TRBV24-1|-
TGTGCCACCAGTGCCCAGGGACTAGCGGGCTACAATGAGCAGTTCTTC
CATSAQGLAGYNEQFF
>-|TRBJ2-7|13|TRBV20-1|-
TGCAGTGCTAGGGGCCGGACAGACTACGAGCAGTACTTC
CSARGRTDYEQYF
>TRBD2|TRBJ2-7|17|TRBV29-1|-
TGCAGCGCGGAAGGACTAGCGGGGGGGCCGAGGGTTTACGAGCAGTACTTC
CSAEGLAGGPRVYEQYF
>-|TRBJ1-1|15|TRBV4-3|-
TGCGCCAGCAGCCAAGATTGGCAGGGGCCCACTGAAGCTTTCTTT
CASSQDWQGPTEAFF
>TRBD2|TRBJ2-1|19|TRBV5-1|-
TGCGCCAGCAAACCCCGGGTGCTAGCGGGAGACCGAATCTACAATGAGCAGTTCTTC
CASKPRVLAGDRIYNEQFF
>-|TRBJ2-3|15|TRBV9|-
TGTGCCAGCAGCGTAGCGACTACCAGCACAGATACGCAGTATTTT
CASSVATTSTDTQYF
>TRBD2|TRBJ2-3|16|TRBV9|-
TGTGCCAGCAGCGTAGCGGCGGGAGTTGTTTCAGATACGCAGTATTTT
CASSVAAGVVSDTQYF
>TRBD1|TRBJ1-1|15|TRBV7-9|-
TGTGCCAGCAGCTTCCCCCCCCACAGGGGAACTGAAGCTTTCTTT
CASSFPPHRGTEAFF